Sequencing of this TCR beta chain was carried out in a study of OX40 agonist ivuxolimab in advanced cancers. Study-level information: Subjects had a mean age of about 65 years, with a range of 23 to 79; 82.7% were male.

About this clone: What it binds is not known.

In germline, CDR1 is LGHNT, CDR2 FRNRAP. CDR3 length: 12 residues. Trimming took 2 bases from V and 5 from J, leaving 7 bases between them. The repertoire was sequenced with immunoSEQ multiplex PCR; TCRdb's copy has only in-frame clones and lacks some. This table holds around 31,000 clones, roughly 87% found once. Broader study findings: Clonal expansion from baseline to week 6 occurred in both CD4+ and CD8+ T cells. Also present in some nonresponders was a low level of normalized T-cell clonal expansion. CD8+ T cells were the subset that, on average, had more expanded clones than CD4+.

The chain has TRBV12-5 and TRBJ2-7; the D is unclear. The material sequenced was CD4+ or CD8+ T cells sorted from blood, taken in a trial of the OX40 agonist ivuxolimab. The TCR originated in an adult with an advanced solid tumor such as melanoma, head and neck, liver or kidney cancer. CDR3 in DNA: TGTGCTAGTGGTTTGTGGGGTGACGAGCAGTACTTC. Encoded protein: CASGLWGDEQYF.